The text below deals with one T cell receptor (beta chain). This clonotype was seen repeatedly, ten times or more. Which antigen it targets is not known. Nothing much larger sits one base from this clone, and base qualities are not available. For the unsorted PBMC libraries, 2 million PBMCs were stored in RNAlater at -80 degrees C until RNA extraction and were used to generate the libraries. The multiple sclerosis patients were enrolled in a US clinical protocol that evaluated disease progression with magnetic resonance imaging. PBMCs were separated from peripheral blood using Ficoll-Hypaque density gradient centrifugation and then cryopreserved in liquid nitrogen. This sample is part of a study of neurological immune-mediated disorders (dated by TCRdb to the late 2010s). In the study overall: Among the approximately 35 multiple sclerosis patients, relapsing-remitting MS accounted for around 31 and secondary progressive MS accounted for 3. Peripheral blood TCR-beta repertoires from HTLV-I-associated myelopathy (HAM/TSP) patients, multiple sclerosis patients and healthy controls were compared by UMI-based sequencing. Longitudinal samples, technical triplicates and paired sorted CD4+ and CD8+ T-cell subsets, alongside PBMC samples, were included among the 106 TCR-beta libraries. The cohort was made up of about 65 subjects, consisting of roughly 15 HAM/TSP patients, around 35 multiple sclerosis patients and 20 healthy controls.

What the study reported, not specific to this receptor: In phylogenetic analysis, the repertoires of 18 of 34 MS patients grouped into a cluster of related CDR3 sequences, which suggests a possible signature at the repertoire level. TCR clonal expansion was highest in HAM/TSP patients and lowest in MS patients, with MS patients falling below even healthy controls. The MS cluster was not associated with any clinical or MRI features, and the authors stated that larger cohorts are needed. Expanded clones from different subjects shared no identical CDR3 amino acid sequences, which suggests that TCR-beta repertoires were private in all groups.

From cysteine to phenylalanine, the CDR3 is 12 amino acids long. Only CDR3 DNA remains: 36 bases, in frame from the first base. Cut back by 2 bases and 10 bases, the V and J ends lie 9 bases apart. The germline V gene specifies MNHEY as CDR1 and SVGAGI as CDR2. cDNA was synthesized by template-switch 5'RACE using a primer carrying a 10-nucleotide random unique molecular identifier by which each TCR transcript was tagged. Over 200 million TCR-beta sequences, covering 15-18 subjects, were produced in each sequencing run. The RNeasy kit was used to extract total RNA. The KAPA Real-time Library Amplification kit was used to amplify TCR-beta VDJ regions with primers targeting the TCR constant region and the 5'RACE anchor. A first PCR added sample indexes and Illumina adaptors, and a second PCR then raised library yield. The roughly 650 bp TCR product was size-selected on a 2% E-gel SizeSelection system after Ampure bead purification. Before pooling, library quality was assessed on a Bioanalyzer, concentration was determined with Qubit, and library quantification was performed with the Kapa Library Quantification kit. An Illumina HiSeq 2500 was used to sequence the libraries paired-end at 2 x 150 bp. To increase sequence diversity, roughly 24-31% phiX was spiked into each library pool. On the authors' methods: Quality-filtered reads were processed with the UMI-based MiGEC pipeline, which removed over 75% of raw TCR sequences during error correction. VDJ genes were aligned to IMGT germline references, and each clonotype was defined by a unique CDR3 amino acid sequence together with V-J genes. VDJtools evaluated clonal expansion, Shannon diversity and CDR3 relatedness (CalcPairwiseDistances, ClusterSamples); CLCbio workbench built phylogenetic trees. A clone was classed as expanded if it had 8 or more unique UMIs, a cutoff based on coefficient-of-variation modelling across technical triplicates. Through fastp at Q25 and MiXCR, TCRdb rebuilt clones from the public reads, retaining in-frame beta chains. Each entry is one CDR3 protein sequence, shown with its most common DNA and genes. These V and J calls are TCRdb output, not the study's own analysis. The sample table lists over 50,000 distinct CDR3 sequences, around 3.3% of them with a count of one. Of the sample, 5.5% to 6% falls within the top ten clones.

The sequence is built from TRBV6-5 and TRBJ2-1, with the D segment identity uncertain. Sample: PBMCs. This receptor was obtained from a man aged 35 to 55 with multiple sclerosis. The nucleotide sequence is given as TGTGCCAGCAGTTACAATCTAAACGAGCAGTTCTTC. This translates into CASSYNLNEQFF.